Following are 27 T cell receptor beta chains from one sample sequenced in a study of blood T cell repertoires in COVID-19. Generated by immunoSEQ multiplex PCR, the TCRdb table keeps only in-frame clones and is missing some. The sample has fewer than 300,000 clones, 65% to 90% seen once. What was sequenced was PBMCs or T cells enriched from blood (not recorded which). These TCRs come from a man aged 18 to 29 who had recovered from COVID-19.

There are a few counts of this clone. The chain carries TRBV5-4 and TRBJ1-2, with 9 bases fitting TRBD1. CDR3 length equals 13 residues. Germline CDR1 reads SGHNT; CDR2 reads YYREEE (reference sequence). J gave up 2 bases and V 4 bases, and 0 bases lay outside the gene matches. CDR3 protein: CASSGQGNYGYTF. The CDR3 DNA reads as TGTGCCAGCAGCGGACAGGGGAACTATGGCTACACCTTC.

The chain employs TRBV12-3 or TRBV12-4 and TRBJ1-1; D remains ambiguous. This CDR3 is built from 13 residues. V was trimmed by 3 bases and J by 3 bases, leaving 8 bases between them. CDR3 sequence (DNA): TGTGCCAGCAGTTTTCGGTTTCACACTGAAGCTTTCTTT. This encodes CASSFRFHTEAFF.

The chain is built from TRBV7-9 and TRBJ2-3; 9 bases are a match to TRBD2. Per the germline V gene, CDR1 is SEHNR and CDR2 is FQNEAQ (reference sequence). The CDR3 has 16 amino acids. V shed 8 bases, J shed 6 bases, and the junction held 15 bases outside the gene matches. CDR3 protein: CASPRGSGGPGDTQYF. In nucleotides, the CDR3 is TGTGCCAGCCCTCGGGGTAGCGGGGGACCGGGGGATACGCAGTATTTT.

CDR3 sequence: CAWSWLSTGELFF. For the CDR3, the DNA is TGTGCCTGGAGTTGGCTGTCCACCGGGGAGCTGTTTTTT. The J gene is TRBJ2-2, the V gene TRBV30; D gene ambiguous. CDR3 size: 13 residues. V lost 2 bases, J lost 4 bases, and 8 bases lay in between. Per germline, CDR1 GTSNPN and CDR2 SVGIG (reference sequence).

The chain recombines TRBV27 with TRBJ2-3; TRBD1 aligns across 8 bases. Germline CDR1 MNHEY, CDR2 SMNVEV (reference sequence). CDR3 size: 14 residues. Trimming at V came to 7 bases and at J to 5 bases, leaving 8 bases not matched to a gene. This CDR3 reads CASKRTGWEDTQYF. Written as DNA, the CDR3 is TGTGCCAGCAAAAGGACAGGGTGGGAAGATACGCAGTATTTT.

The sample holds one count of this clone. V is TRBV5-1 and J is TRBJ1-4, with D perhaps matching TRBD1 (6 bases). V lost 3 bases, J lost 5 bases, and 11 bases lay in between. Germline loops: CDR1 SGHRS, CDR2 YFSETQ. The CDR3 extends over 14 amino acids. The CDR3 nucleotides read TGCGCCAGCAGCTCCGGACAGAAGAATGAAAAACTGTTTTTT. Translating it yields CASSSGQKNEKLFF.

This clone has a handful of counts. The rearrangement uses TRBV28 and TRBJ1-4, with 9 nucleotides matching TRBD1. From germline, CDR1 is MDHEN and CDR2 SYDVKM. There are 15 residues in the CDR3. J lost 8 bases, V lost 8 bases, and 12 bases had no gene match. As DNA, the CDR3 is TGTGCCAGCCTTATGCCGGGACAGGGAAACGAAAAACTGTTTTTT. This translates into CASLMPGQGNEKLFF.

This clone was seen more than once but under ten times. The chain has TRBV28 and TRBJ1-5; no clear D. Trimming left V 3 bases short and J 3 bases short, with 6 bases between. The length of the CDR3 is 13 residues. The germline V gene encodes CDR1 MDHEN and CDR2 SYDVKM. The CDR3 DNA is TGTGCCAGCAGTTTTGGCCACAATCAGCCCCAGCATTTT. Translating gives CASSFGHNQPQHF.

This chain joins TRBV4-1 and TRBJ1-4; 7 bases match TRBD1. The length of the CDR3 is 15 residues. Germline V gene data show CDR1 as MGHRA and CDR2 as YSYEKL. The ends lost 4 bases at V and 10 bases at J; junction bases unmatched: 12. The CDR3 DNA is TGCGCCAGCAGCCCCCAGCAGGGGGTAGGGGCAAAACTGTTTTTT. This gives the protein CASSPQQGVGAKLFF.

The genes are TRBV11-2 and TRBJ2-1; D not resolved. Germline V gives CDR1 SGHAT, CDR2 FQNNGV. V lost 0 bases, J lost 7 bases, and 7 bases lay in between. The CDR3 consists of 13 residues. CDR3 sequence reads: CASSLDRWNEQFF. The CDR3 coding sequence is TGTGCCAGCAGCTTAGATCGGTGGAATGAGCAGTTCTTC.

V is TRBV3-1 (or the pseudogene TRBV3-2) and J is TRBJ2-1, with D perhaps matching TRBD2 (5 bases). CDR1 and CDR2 (germline): LGHDT, YNNKEL (reference sequence). V lost 2 bases and J lost 7, with 12 bases in between. This CDR3 is 14 amino acids long. The CDR3 DNA sequence: TGTGCCAGCAGCCAAATGACGGGAAAGAATGAGCAGTTCTTC. Its protein product is CASSQMTGKNEQFF.

J is TRBJ2-5 and V is TRBV7-2; possible D gene TRBD1, 6 bases. The CDR3 loop spans 13 amino acids. The V gene's germline CDR1 is SGHTA and CDR2 FQGNSA. The germline V and J ends were trimmed by 2 bases and 7 bases, with 11 bases remaining between them. CDR3 amino acids: CASSLQGIGTQYF. The CDR3, as DNA: TGTGCCAGCAGCTTACAGGGGATAGGGACCCAGTACTTC.

This clone occurred a few times. The J gene is TRBJ1-6, the V gene TRBV5-6; 9 bases align to TRBD1. The junction had 14 bases not matched to a gene; V was cut back by 4 bases and J by 9 bases. CDR3 size: 17 residues. Germline CDR1 and CDR2: SGHDT and YYEEEE. The CDR3 nucleotides read TGTGCCAGCAGCATAGGGACAGGGTACGAAGGAGGTTCACCCCTCCACTTT. This codes for CASSIGTGYEGGSPLHF.

The rearrangement links TRBV3-1 (or the pseudogene TRBV3-2) to TRBJ1-3; D remains ambiguous. Trimming took 4 bases from V and 2 from J, leaving 9 bases between them. The CDR3 runs 14 residues. CDR1 and CDR2 (germline): LGHDT, YNNKEL (reference sequence). The CDR3 spells CASSLGSTGNTIYF. CDR3 DNA sequence: TGTGCCAGCAGCCTTGGTTCTACTGGAAACACCATATATTTT.

The chain has TRBV5-1 and TRBJ2-1, with TRBD2 matching over 8 bases. The CDR3 spans 14 residues. Germline V gene data show CDR1 as SGHRS and CDR2 as YFSETQ. With 2 bases clipped from V and 5 bases from J, the junction kept 3 bases outside the gene matches. CDR3 bases: TGCGCCAGCAGCTTCACTAGCGGTAACAATGAGCAGTTCTTC. Translation gives CASSFTSGNNEQFF. The variable domain in full, completed from reference TRBV5-1 and TRBJ2-1, reads KAGVTQTPRYLIKTRGQQVTLSCSPISGHRSVSWYQQTPGQGLQFLFEYFSETQRNKGNFPGRFSGRQFSNSRSEMNVSTLELGDSALYLCASSFTSGNNEQFFGPGTRLTVL.

The chain joins TRBV19 to TRBJ1-5; 7 bases map to TRBD1. Trimming at V came to 6 bases and at J to 15 bases, leaving 14 bases not matched to a gene. This CDR3 comprises 13 residues. Germline CDR1 is LNHDA and CDR2 is SQIVND (reference sequence). The DNA for the CDR3 is TGTGCCAGTAGCTTCCCCGCCGGGACAGTGCGGCATTTT. It specifies CASSFPAGTVRHF.

As concerns this clone: Other DNA sequences in this sample translate to the same CDR3. The chain joins TRBV5-1 to TRBJ2-1; 11 nucleotides line up with TRBD2. Germline values: CDR1 SGHRS, CDR2 YFSETQ. J was trimmed by 3 bases and V by 4 bases; bases with no gene match: 3. This CDR3 is 15 amino acids long. The CDR3 sequence is CASSLGTSGYNEQFF. The CDR3 DNA reads TGCGCCAGCAGCCTAGGGACTAGCGGCTACAATGAGCAGTTCTTC.

J is TRBJ2-7 and V is TRBV2; D uncertain. V shed 6 bases and J shed 0 bases, with 12 bases lying between them. Germline lookup yields CDR1 SNHLY and CDR2 FYNNEI. This CDR3 contains 14 residues. CDR3 sequence reads: CASSLRHPSYEQYF. The CDR3 nucleotides are TGTGCCAGCAGCCTAAGACACCCCTCCTACGAGCAGTACTTC. The full variable domain, completed using reference TRBV2 and TRBJ2-7, is EPEVTQTPSHQVTQMGQEVILRCVPISNHLYFYWYRQILGQKVEFLVSFYNNEISEKSEIFDDQFSVERPDGSNFTLKIRSTKLEDSAMYFCASSLRHPSYEQYFGPGTRLTVT.

V gene TRBV5-1 combines with J gene TRBJ2-7, with TRBD2 matching over 7 bases. The CDR3 loop spans 12 amino acids. CDR1 is SGHRS and CDR2 is YFSETQ in the germline V gene. With 4 bases clipped from V and 6 bases from J, the junction kept 4 bases outside the gene matches. The CDR3 sequence is CASSRTRGEQYF. CDR3 coding DNA: TGCGCCAGCAGCCGGACTAGGGGCGAGCAGTACTTC.

The chain uses TRBV6-4 and TRBJ2-3; possibly TRBD2 for D (6 bases). Germline V gene sequence: CDR1 MRHNA, CDR2 SNTAGT. The V end lost 0 bases, the J end lost 0 bases, and 13 bases lay between the germline ends. CDR3 length equals 17 residues. CDR3 nucleotide sequence: TGTGCCAGCAGTGACTCGAGTCGAGCGGGTAGCACAGATACGCAGTATTTT. It translates to CASSDSSRAGSTDTQYF.

The chain employs TRBV27 and TRBJ2-1; possibly TRBD2 for D (6 bases). The CDR3 has 15 amino acids. V gave up 3 bases and J gave up 2 bases, with 11 bases separating them. The germline V gene encodes CDR1 MNHEY and CDR2 SMNVEV (reference sequence). The DNA of the CDR3 is TGTGCCAGCAGTTTCGCGGGGATCGCCTACAATGAGCAGTTCTTC. Its protein is CASSFAGIAYNEQFF.

The J gene is TRBJ1-1, the V gene TRBV18; 7 bases line up with TRBD1. The V and J ends lost 6 bases and 5 bases, in that order; junction bases with no gene match: 9. This CDR3 region has 14 residues. The germline gives CDR1 KGHSH, CDR2 LQKENI. The CDR3 sequence is CASSPRQGETEAFF. CDR3 in DNA: TGTGCCAGCTCCCCCCGACAGGGAGAGACTGAAGCTTTCTTT.

The rearrangement joins TRBV5-1 to TRBJ1-2, with TRBD1 identical over 8 bases. With V trimmed by 1 base and J by 1 base, 12 bases remained unmatched. Looked up from germline, CDR1 is SGHRS and CDR2 is YFSETQ. This CDR3 is 18 amino acids long. The CDR3 sequence is CASSLLASGGKVNYGYTF. In DNA, the CDR3 is TGCGCCAGCAGCTTGTTGGCGTCAGGGGGCAAAGTTAACTATGGCTACACCTTC.

This sequence joins TRBV18 and TRBJ1-1; D possibly corresponds to TRBD1 (6 bases). Looked up from germline, CDR1 is KGHSH and CDR2 is LQKENI. The CDR3 loop spans 13 amino acids. The V end lost 1 base, the J end lost 7 bases, and 10 bases lay between the germline ends. The CDR3 here is CASSPRYRDEAFF. The CDR3 DNA follows: TGTGCCAGCTCACCACGGTACAGGGATGAAGCTTTCTTT. Complete variable domain (other parts from reference TRBV18 and TRBJ1-1): NAGVMQNPRHLVRRRGQEARLRCSPMKGHSHVYWYRQLPEEGLKFMVYLQKENIIDESGMPKERFSAEFPKEGPSILRIQQVVRGDSAAYFCASSPRYRDEAFFGQGTRLTVV.

V gene TRBV4-1 combines with J gene TRBJ1-5, with 7 bases aligning to TRBD1. The length of the CDR3 is 16 residues. Germline CDR1 is MGHRA and CDR2 is YSYEKL. With 4 bases clipped from V and 0 bases from J, the junction kept 6 bases outside the gene matches. The DNA of the CDR3 is TGCGCCAGCAGCCCTCGCGGACAGGATAGCAATCAGCCCCAGCATTTT. Protein product: CASSPRGQDSNQPQHF.

This sequence joins TRBV12-3 or TRBV12-4 and TRBJ2-1, with unresolved D. V gave up 6 bases and J gave up 12 bases, with 15 bases separating them. The length of the CDR3 is 12 residues. DNA for the CDR3: TGTGCCAGCAGAGTAGGAGATGCGGCGCAGTTCTTC. This gives the protein CASRVGDAAQFF.

This clone was observed once. V is TRBV11-3 and J is TRBJ2-7; perhaps TRBD2 as D (5 bases). Germline values: CDR1 SGHNT, CDR2 YENEEA. V lost 5 bases and J 5 bases, leaving 16 bases between the germline ends. This CDR3 is 14 amino acids long. This CDR3 reads CASSQTGLGDEQYF. The CDR3 coding sequence is TGTGCCAGCAGCCAGACGGGATTGGGAGACGAGCAGTACTTC.